This T cell receptor (beta chain) was recorded in a study of cytomegalovirus exposure and HLA in healthy donors. Study-wide results and limits: Several of the most significant clusters appeared, in a later analysis, to be linked to common viral pathogens.

For this clone: Its antigen is undetermined.

Primers: 60 Vbeta forward and 13 Jbeta reverse. Data came from immunoSEQ multiplex PCR; TCRdb stores just in-frame clones and leaves some out. The data show some 130,000 clones, about 80% seen once. With 6 bases removed from V and 3 bases from J, the gap between germline ends came to 10 bases. Germline V gene sequence: CDR1 MNHEY, CDR2 SVGAGI. The CDR3 runs to 13 residues. The V call is TRBV6-5, the J call TRBJ2-3; D ambiguous. Sequencing used PBMCs. The sequence was obtained from a man under 40 in good health and CMV-seronegative. CDR3 nucleotide sequence: TGTGCCAGCAGACGACTCTCGACAGATACGCAGTATTTT. Protein: CASRRLSTDTQYF.